The text below deals with one T cell receptor (beta chain). The source of the sample is a study of T cell changes during pregnancy in multiple sclerosis. Data came from immunoSEQ multiplex PCR; TCRdb stores just in-frame clones and leaves some out. The sample carries about 49,000 clones, about 90% recorded once. The sequencing used peripheral blood, collected after pregnancy. The source is a female donor in good health, enrolled as a control in a pregnancy study.

CDR3 residues: CASSQEAGGDSPLHF. CDR3 DNA: TGTGCCAGCAGCCAAGAGGCAGGGGGCGACTCACCCCTCCACTTT. The chain carries TRBV4-2 and TRBJ1-6, with 8 bases that match TRBD1. Germline CDR1 and CDR2: LGHNA and YNFKEQ. This CDR3 is built from 15 residues. The ends lost 0 bases at V and 10 bases at J; junction bases unmatched: 5.